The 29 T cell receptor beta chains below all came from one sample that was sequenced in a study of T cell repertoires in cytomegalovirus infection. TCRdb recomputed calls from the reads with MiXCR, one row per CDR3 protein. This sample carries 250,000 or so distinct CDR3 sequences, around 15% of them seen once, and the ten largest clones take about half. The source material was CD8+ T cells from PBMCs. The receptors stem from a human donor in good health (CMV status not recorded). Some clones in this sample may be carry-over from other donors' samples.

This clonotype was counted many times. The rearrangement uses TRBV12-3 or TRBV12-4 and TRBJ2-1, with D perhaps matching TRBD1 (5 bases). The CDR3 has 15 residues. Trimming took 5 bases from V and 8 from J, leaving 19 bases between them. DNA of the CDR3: TGTGCCAGCAGTCCCAATCGTGGGGCGTGGTATGAGCAGTTCTTC. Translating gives CASSPNRGAWYEQFF.

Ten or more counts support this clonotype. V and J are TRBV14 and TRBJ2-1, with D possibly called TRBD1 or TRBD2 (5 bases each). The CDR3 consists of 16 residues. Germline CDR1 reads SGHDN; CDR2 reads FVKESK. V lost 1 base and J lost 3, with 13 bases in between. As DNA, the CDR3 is TGTGCCAGCAGCCAAGTAAGGGGAGTAGTCTACAATGAGCAGTTCTTC. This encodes CASSQVRGVVYNEQFF. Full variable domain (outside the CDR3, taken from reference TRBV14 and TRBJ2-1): EAGVTQFPSHSVIEKGQTVTLRCDPISGHDNLYWYRRVMGKEIKFLLHFVKESKQDESGMPNNRFLAERTGGTYSTLKVQPAELEDSGVYFCASSQVRGVVYNEQFFGPGTRLTVL.

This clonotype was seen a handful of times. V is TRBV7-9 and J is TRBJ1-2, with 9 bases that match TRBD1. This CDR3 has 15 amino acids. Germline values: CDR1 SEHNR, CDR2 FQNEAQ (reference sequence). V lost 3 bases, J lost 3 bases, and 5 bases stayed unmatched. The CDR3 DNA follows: TGTGCCAGCAGCTTGGGGACAGGGAACTACTATGGCTACACCTTC. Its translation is CASSLGTGNYYGYTF. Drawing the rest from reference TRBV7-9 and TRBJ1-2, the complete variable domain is DTGVSQNPRHKITKRGQNVTFRCDPISEHNRLYWYRQTLGQGPEFLTYFQNEAQLEKSRLLSDRFSAERPKGSFSTLEIQRTEQGDSAMYLCASSLGTGNYYGYTFGSGTRLTVV.

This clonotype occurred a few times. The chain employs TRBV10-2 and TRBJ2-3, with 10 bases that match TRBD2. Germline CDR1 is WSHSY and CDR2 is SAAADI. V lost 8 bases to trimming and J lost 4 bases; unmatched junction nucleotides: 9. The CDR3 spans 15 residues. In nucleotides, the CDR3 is TGCGCCAGCCGTTTAAGCGGGGGGGCGGCAGATACGCAGTATTTT. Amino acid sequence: CASRLSGGAADTQYF.

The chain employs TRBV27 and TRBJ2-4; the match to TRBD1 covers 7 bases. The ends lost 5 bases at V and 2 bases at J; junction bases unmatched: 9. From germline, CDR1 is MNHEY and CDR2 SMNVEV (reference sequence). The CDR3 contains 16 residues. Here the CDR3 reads CASSPQTGWTKNIQYF. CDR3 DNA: TGTGCCAGCAGTCCCCAGACAGGGTGGACCAAAAACATTCAGTACTTC.

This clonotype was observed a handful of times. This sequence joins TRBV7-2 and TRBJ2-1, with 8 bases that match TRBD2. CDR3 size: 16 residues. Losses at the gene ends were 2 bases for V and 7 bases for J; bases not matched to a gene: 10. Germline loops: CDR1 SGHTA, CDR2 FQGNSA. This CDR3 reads CASSLLAGGWGNEQFF. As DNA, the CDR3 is TGTGCCAGCAGCTTACTGGCGGGGGGTTGGGGAAATGAGCAGTTCTTC.

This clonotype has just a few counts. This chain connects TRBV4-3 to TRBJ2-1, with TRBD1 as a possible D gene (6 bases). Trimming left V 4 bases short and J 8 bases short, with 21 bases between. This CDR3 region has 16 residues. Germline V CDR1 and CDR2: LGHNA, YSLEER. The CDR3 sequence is CASSLKNRATVDEQFF. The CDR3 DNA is TGCGCCAGCAGCCTAAAAAACAGGGCCACAGTGGATGAGCAGTTCTTC.

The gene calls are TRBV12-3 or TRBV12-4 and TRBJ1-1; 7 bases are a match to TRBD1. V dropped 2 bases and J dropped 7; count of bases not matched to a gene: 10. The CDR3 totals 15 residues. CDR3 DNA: TGTGCCAGCAGTTTAAACCCTACAGGGGAGGATGAAGCTTTCTTT. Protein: CASSLNPTGEDEAFF.

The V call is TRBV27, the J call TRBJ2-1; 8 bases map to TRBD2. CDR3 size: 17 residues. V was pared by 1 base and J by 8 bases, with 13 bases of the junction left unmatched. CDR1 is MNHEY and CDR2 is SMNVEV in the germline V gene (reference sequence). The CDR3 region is CASSLLRSGGLVDEQFF. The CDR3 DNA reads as TGTGCCAGCAGTTTATTGCGGAGCGGGGGTTTGGTTGATGAGCAGTTCTTC.

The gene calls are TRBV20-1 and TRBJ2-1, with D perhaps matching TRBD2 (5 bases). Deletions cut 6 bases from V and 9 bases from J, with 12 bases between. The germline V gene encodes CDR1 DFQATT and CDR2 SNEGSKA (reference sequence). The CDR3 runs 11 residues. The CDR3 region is CSATGSGEQFF. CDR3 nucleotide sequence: TGCAGTGCAACGGGCAGCGGTGAGCAGTTCTTC.

For the CDR3, the DNA is TGTGCCATCAGTGAATCTGTCGGAGGGACCAATGAGCAGTTCTTC. This translates into CAISESVGGTNEQFF. This chain connects TRBV10-3 to TRBJ2-1; possibly TRBD2 for D (6 bases). The CDR3 length is 15 residues. Germline V gene data show CDR1 as ENHRY and CDR2 as SYGVKD. The V gene lost 3 bases and the J gene lost 6 bases, with 15 bases spanning the gap.

Written as DNA, the CDR3 is TGCAGCGTTGAATCGGTAGAGGGGGGCCCAGATACGCAGTATTTT. Translation: CSVESVEGGPDTQYF. The gene calls are TRBV29-1 and TRBJ2-3; D assignment may be TRBD1 or TRBD2 (6 bases each). Germline assignment: CDR1 SQVTM and CDR2 ANQGSEA. V was shortened by 2 bases and J by 4 bases, with 16 bases between the two germline ends. The CDR3 contains 15 residues.

CDR3 sequence: CASSLLVGRTAFF. The CDR3 DNA is TGCGCCAGCAGCTTGCTCGTCGGGCGCACAGCTTTCTTT. The chain employs TRBV5-1 and TRBJ1-1; no definite D call. The CDR3 has 13 amino acids. Trimming took off 1 base at V and 10 bases at J, with 14 bases between the two ends. Germline V gene lookup returns CDR1 SGHRS and CDR2 YFSETQ.

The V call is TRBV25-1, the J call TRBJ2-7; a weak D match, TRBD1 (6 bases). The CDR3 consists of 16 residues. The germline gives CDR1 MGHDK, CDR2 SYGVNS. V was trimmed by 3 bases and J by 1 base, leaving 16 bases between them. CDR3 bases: TGTGCCAGCAGTGACCAGGACAGACCGTATTCCTACGAGCAGTACTTC. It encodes CASSDQDRPYSYEQYF.

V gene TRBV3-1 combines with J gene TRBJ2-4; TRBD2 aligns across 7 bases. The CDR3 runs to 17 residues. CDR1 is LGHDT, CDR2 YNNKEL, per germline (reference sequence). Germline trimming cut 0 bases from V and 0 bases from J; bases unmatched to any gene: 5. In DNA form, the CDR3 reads TGTGCCAGCAGCCAAGAAAGAGCGGGGATAGCCAAAAACATTCAGTACTTC. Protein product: CASSQERAGIAKNIQYF.

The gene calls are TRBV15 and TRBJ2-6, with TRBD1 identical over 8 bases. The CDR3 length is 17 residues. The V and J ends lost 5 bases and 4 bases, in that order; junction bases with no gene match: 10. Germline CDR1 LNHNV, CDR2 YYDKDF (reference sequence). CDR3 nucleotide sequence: TGTGCCACCAGCGAGGGGACAGGCGGAGCAGGGGCCAACGTCCTGACTTTC. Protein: CATSEGTGGAGANVLTF.

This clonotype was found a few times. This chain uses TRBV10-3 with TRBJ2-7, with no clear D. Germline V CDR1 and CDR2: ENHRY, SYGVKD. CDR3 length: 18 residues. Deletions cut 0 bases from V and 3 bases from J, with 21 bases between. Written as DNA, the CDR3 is TGTGCCATCAGTGAGTCCGAACACAACCCCGGGTCCCTCTACGAGCAGTACTTC. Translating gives CAISESEHNPGSLYEQYF.

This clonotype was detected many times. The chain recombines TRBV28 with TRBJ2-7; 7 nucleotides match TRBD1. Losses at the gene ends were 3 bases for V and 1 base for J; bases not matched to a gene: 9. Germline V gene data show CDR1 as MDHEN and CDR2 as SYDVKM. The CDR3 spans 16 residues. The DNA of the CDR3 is TGTGCCAGCAGTTTTGGTGTGACAGGGTTGTCCTACGAGCAGTACTTC. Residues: CASSFGVTGLSYEQYF.

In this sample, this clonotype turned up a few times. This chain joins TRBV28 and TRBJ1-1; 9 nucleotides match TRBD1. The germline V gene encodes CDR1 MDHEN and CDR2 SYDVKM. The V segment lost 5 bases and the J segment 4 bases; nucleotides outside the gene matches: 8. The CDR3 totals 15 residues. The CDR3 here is CASSAGTGRFTEAFF. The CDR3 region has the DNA TGTGCCAGCAGTGCCGGGACAGGGAGATTCACTGAAGCTTTCTTT.

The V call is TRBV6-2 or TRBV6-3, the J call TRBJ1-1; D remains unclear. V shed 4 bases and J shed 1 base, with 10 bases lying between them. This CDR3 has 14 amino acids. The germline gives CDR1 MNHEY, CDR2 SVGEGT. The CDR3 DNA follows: TGTGCCAGCAGTTGGGAAGGCGCGAACACTGAAGCTTTCTTT. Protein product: CASSWEGANTEAFF.

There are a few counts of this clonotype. The CDR3 is CASSRYRGDGETQYF. The CDR3 region has the DNA TGCGCCAGCAGCCGTTACAGGGGTGACGGAGAGACCCAGTACTTC. The rearrangement joins TRBV4-3 to TRBJ2-5; TRBD1 matches at 7 bases. This CDR3 spans 15 amino acids. The V and J ends lost 4 bases and 4 bases, in that order; junction bases with no gene match: 9. Germline lookup yields CDR1 LGHNA and CDR2 YSLEER.

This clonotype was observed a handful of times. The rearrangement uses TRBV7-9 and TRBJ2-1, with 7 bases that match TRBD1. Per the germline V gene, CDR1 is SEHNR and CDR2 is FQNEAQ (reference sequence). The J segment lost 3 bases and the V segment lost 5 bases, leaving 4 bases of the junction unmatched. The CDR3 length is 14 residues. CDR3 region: CASSVQGFYNEQFF. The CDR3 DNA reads TGTGCCAGCAGCGTACAGGGGTTCTACAATGAGCAGTTCTTC.

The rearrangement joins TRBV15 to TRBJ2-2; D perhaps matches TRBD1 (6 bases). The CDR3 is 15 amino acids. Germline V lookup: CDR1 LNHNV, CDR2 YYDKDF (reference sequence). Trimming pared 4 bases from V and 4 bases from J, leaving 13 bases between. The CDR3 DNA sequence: TGTGCCACCAGCACCTACAGGGCTGGCACCGGGGAGCTGTTTTTT. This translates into CATSTYRAGTGELFF.

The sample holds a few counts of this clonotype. CDR3 in amino acids: CASSGTSSGNTIYF. CDR3 DNA: TGTGCCAGCAGTGGGACTTCCTCTGGAAACACCATATATTTT. The chain carries TRBV7-9 and TRBJ1-3, with D possibly TRBD1 on 5 matching bases. The CDR3 sequence is 14 residues long. CDR1 and CDR2 from the germline V gene are SEHNR and FQNEAQ (reference sequence). V lost 6 bases to trimming and J lost 0 bases, with 9 bases between them.

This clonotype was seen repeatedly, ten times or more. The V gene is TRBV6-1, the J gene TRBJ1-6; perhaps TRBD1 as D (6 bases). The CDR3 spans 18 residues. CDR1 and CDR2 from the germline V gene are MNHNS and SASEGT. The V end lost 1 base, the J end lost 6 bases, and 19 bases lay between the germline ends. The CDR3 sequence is CASSEVRGPGHSNSPLHF. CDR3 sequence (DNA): TGTGCCAGCAGTGAAGTCCGGGGGCCGGGACATTCTAATTCACCCCTCCACTTT.

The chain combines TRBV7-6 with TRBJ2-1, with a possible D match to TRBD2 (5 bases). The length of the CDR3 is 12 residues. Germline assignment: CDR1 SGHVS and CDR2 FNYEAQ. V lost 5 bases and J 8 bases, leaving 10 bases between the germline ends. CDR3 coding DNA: TGTGCCAGCAGCCCGGAGGTCGATGAGCAGTTCTTC. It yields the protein CASSPEVDEQFF.

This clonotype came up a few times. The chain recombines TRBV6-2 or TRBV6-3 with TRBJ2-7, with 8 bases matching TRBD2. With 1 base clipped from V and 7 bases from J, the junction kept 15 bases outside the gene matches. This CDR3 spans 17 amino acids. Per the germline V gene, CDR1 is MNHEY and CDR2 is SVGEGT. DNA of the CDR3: TGTGCCAGCAGTTACTTAAGAGTGGAGCGGGGGCTGCGTGAGCAGTACTTC. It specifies CASSYLRVERGLREQYF.

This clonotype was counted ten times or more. The chain's CDR3 is CASSFAASSSNEQFF. In DNA form, the CDR3 reads TGTGCCAGCAGCTTCGCAGCGAGTTCGAGCAATGAGCAGTTCTTC. This chain uses TRBV7-2 with TRBJ2-1; D ambiguous. V was clipped by 3 bases and J by 6 bases, with 15 bases between them. Germline V gene data show CDR1 as SGHTA and CDR2 as FQGNSA. This CDR3 is 15 amino acids long.

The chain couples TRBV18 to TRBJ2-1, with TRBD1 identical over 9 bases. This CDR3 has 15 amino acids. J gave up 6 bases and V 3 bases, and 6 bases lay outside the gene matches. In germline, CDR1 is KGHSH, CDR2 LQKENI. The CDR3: CASSPTGGNANEQFF. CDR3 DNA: TGTGCCAGCTCACCGACAGGGGGTAACGCCAATGAGCAGTTCTTC.